These 9 T cell receptor beta chains were all obtained from the same sample, sequenced in a study of beta chain features in type 1 diabetes. Reverse transcribing all isolated RNA meant expressed TCRB transcripts were sequenced. Only in-frame clones appear in the TCRdb table, and some are missing; sequencing was by immunoSEQ multiplex PCR. The repertoire holds 140,000 to 150,000 clones, with about 13% as singletons. General study points: When Type 1 diabetes patients were examined, their TCRB CDR3s proved moderately but significantly shorter in all four CD4+ subsets.

These receptors have no identified antigens. The sample taken for sequencing was central memory CD4+ T cells from blood. The source is a man between 18 and 35 years old with type 1 diabetes.

This clone occurred a few times. This chain uses TRBV4-2 with TRBJ1-1; possibly TRBD1 for D (5 bases). CDR1 and CDR2 from the germline V gene are LGHNA and YNFKEQ. CDR3 length equals 14 residues. V lost 5 bases and J lost 1, with 11 bases in between. DNA of the CDR3: TGTGCCAGCAGCAAAACGGACACGAACACTGAAGCTTTCTTT. It yields the protein CASSKTDTNTEAFF.

This clone turned up a few times. The chain is built from TRBV5-1 and TRBJ1-6, with D possibly matching TRBD1 (5 bases). Trimming left V 2 bases short and J 8 bases short, with 14 bases between. This CDR3 has 15 residues. The germline V gene has CDR1 SGHRS and CDR2 YFSETQ. The CDR3 here is CASSLGASRDSPLHF. In DNA form, the CDR3 reads TGCGCCAGCAGCTTAGGGGCTTCGAGGGATTCACCCCTCCACTTT. Using reference TRBV5-1 and TRBJ1-6 for the parts outside the CDR3, the full variable domain is KAGVTQTPRYLIKTRGQQVTLSCSPISGHRSVSWYQQTPGQGLQFLFEYFSETQRNKGNFPGRFSGRQFSNSRSEMNVSTLELGDSALYLCASSLGASRDSPLHFGNGTRLTVT.

This clone has just a few counts. The gene calls are TRBV2 and TRBJ2-5; D possibly corresponds to TRBD2 (6 bases). CDR3 length: 15 amino acids. Germline CDR1 and CDR2: SNHLY and FYNNEI. V lost 4 bases and J lost 3, with 15 bases in between. CDR3 bases: TGTGCCAGCAGTGTGTCGGGGACTCCCGAAGAGACCCAGTACTTC. Translated: CASSVSGTPEETQYF.

This clone was recorded a few times. V usage is TRBV30 and J usage is TRBJ2-7; 14 nucleotides line up with TRBD2. The CDR3 runs to 16 residues. Germline V gene sequence: CDR1 GTSNPN, CDR2 SVGIG (reference sequence). Losses at the gene ends were 6 bases for V and 7 bases for J; bases not matched to a gene: 14. CDR3 nucleotides: TGTGCCTGCGAGATAGGACTAGCGGGGGGCTACGGTGAGCAGTACTTC. Translating it yields CACEIGLAGGYGEQYF.

This clone has a handful of counts. J is TRBJ2-1 and V is TRBV25-1, with 8 nucleotides matching TRBD2. Germline CDR1 is MGHDK and CDR2 is SYGVNS. The CDR3 has 14 amino acids. CDR3 DNA sequence: TGTGCTGTGAGGGAGGGTAGCGGGGACAATGAGCAGTTCTTC. This translates into CAVREGSGDNEQFF.

This clone was detected many times. The chain uses TRBV29-1 and TRBJ1-3, with a possible D match to TRBD1 (5 bases). Trimming cost V 5 bases and J 4 bases, with 12 bases left between them. Germline CDR1 reads SQVTM; CDR2 reads ANQGSEA. The CDR3 runs to 13 residues. The CDR3 sequence: CSVSPGQGNTIYF. DNA of the CDR3: TGCAGCGTTTCCCCAGGGCAAGGAAACACCATATATTTT.

This chain joins TRBV5-1 and TRBJ2-3; 8 nucleotides agree with TRBD1. This CDR3 is built from 13 residues. CDR1 SGHRS and CDR2 YFSETQ come from the germline V gene. V lost 4 bases to trimming and J lost 6 bases; unmatched junction nucleotides: 4. This CDR3 is CASSMDRVDTQYF. For the CDR3, the DNA is TGCGCCAGCAGCATGGACAGGGTGGATACGCAGTATTTT.

This clone was recorded a few times. V and J are TRBV5-1 and TRBJ2-3; 8 positions match TRBD2. Trimming at V came to 4 bases and at J to 0 bases, leaving 7 bases not matched to a gene. CDR1 is SGHRS, CDR2 YFSETQ, per germline. The length of the CDR3 is 16 residues. The CDR3 sequence is CASSQKRGPSTDTQYF. The CDR3 DNA follows: TGCGCCAGCAGCCAGAAGCGGGGGCCCAGCACAGATACGCAGTATTTT.

The CDR3 DNA reads TGTGCCTGGGACAGGGATATCTACGAGCAGTACTTC. This encodes CAWDRDIYEQYF. The chain combines TRBV30 with TRBJ2-7; 7 bases line up with TRBD1. This CDR3 region has 12 residues. The germline V gene encodes CDR1 GTSNPN and CDR2 SVGIG (reference sequence). After removal of 5 bases from V and 3 bases from J, the junction contained 4 bases not matched to a gene.